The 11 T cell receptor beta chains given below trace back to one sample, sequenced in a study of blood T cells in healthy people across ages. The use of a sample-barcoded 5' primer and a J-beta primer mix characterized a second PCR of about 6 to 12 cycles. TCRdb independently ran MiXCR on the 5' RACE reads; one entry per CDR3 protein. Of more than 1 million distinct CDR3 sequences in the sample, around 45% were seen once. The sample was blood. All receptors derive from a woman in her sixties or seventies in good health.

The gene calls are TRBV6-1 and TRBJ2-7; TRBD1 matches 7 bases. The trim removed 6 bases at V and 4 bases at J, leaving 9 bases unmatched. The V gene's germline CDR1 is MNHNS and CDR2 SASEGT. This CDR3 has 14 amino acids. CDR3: CASRDRESAYEQYF. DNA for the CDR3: TGTGCCAGCAGAGACAGGGAGTCGGCGTACGAGCAGTACTTC.

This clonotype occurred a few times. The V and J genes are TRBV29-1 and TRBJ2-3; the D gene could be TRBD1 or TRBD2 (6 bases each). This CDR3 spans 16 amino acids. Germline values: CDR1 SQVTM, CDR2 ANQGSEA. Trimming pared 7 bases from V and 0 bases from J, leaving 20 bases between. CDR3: CSAAGVAGTSTDTQYF. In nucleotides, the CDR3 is TGCAGCGCAGCAGGGGTTGCCGGGACTAGCACAGATACGCAGTATTTT.

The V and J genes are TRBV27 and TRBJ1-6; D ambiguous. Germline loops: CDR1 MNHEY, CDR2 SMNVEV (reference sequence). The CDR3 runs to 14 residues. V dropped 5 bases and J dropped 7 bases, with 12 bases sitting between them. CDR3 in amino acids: CASSPDEPNSPLHF. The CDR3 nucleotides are TGTGCCAGCAGTCCTGATGAACCGAATTCACCCCTCCACTTT.

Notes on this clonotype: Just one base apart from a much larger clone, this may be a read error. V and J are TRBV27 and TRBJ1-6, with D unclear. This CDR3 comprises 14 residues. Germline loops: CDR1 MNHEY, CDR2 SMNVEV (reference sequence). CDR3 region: CASSRGPEGSPPHF. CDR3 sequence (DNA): TGTGCCAGCAGTCGAGGACCCGAGGGATCACCCCCCCACTTT.

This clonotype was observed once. The CDR3 region is CSANSPSSNEQYF. The CDR3 DNA follows: TGCAGTGCTAATTCCCCCTCTAGCAATGAGCAGTACTTC. The genes are TRBV20-1 and TRBJ2-7; D perhaps matches TRBD2 (5 bases). The CDR3 contains 13 residues. Germline loops: CDR1 DFQATT, CDR2 SNEGSKA (reference sequence). Trimming stripped 4 bases from V and 7 bases from J, with 17 bases between.

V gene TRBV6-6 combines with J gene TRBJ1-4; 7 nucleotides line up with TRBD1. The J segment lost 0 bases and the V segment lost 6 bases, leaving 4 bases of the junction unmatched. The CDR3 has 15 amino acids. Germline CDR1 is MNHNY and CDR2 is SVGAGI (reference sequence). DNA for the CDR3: TGTGCCAGCAGATCAGGGGGGGCAACTAATGAAAAACTGTTTTTT. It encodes CASRSGGATNEKLFF.

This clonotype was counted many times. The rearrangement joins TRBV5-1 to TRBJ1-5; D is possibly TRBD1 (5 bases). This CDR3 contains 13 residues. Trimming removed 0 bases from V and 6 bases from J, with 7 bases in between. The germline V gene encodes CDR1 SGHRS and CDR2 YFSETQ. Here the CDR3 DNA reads TGCGCCAGCAGCTTGGAGGGGTTTCAGCCCCAGCATTTT. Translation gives CASSLEGFQPQHF.

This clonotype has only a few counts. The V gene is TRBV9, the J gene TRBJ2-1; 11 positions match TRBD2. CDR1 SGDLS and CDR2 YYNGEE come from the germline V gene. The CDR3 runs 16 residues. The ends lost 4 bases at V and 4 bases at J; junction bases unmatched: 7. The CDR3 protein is CASSPIAGGHYNEQFF. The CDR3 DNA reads TGTGCCAGCAGCCCCATAGCGGGAGGGCATTACAATGAGCAGTTCTTC.

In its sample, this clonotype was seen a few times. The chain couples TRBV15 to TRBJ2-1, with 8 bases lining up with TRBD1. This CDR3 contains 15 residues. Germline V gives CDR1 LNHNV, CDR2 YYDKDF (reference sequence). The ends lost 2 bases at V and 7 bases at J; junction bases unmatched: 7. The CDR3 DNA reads TGTGCCACCAGCAGACCGGACAGGGTCTTGAATGAGCAGTTCTTC. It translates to CATSRPDRVLNEQFF.

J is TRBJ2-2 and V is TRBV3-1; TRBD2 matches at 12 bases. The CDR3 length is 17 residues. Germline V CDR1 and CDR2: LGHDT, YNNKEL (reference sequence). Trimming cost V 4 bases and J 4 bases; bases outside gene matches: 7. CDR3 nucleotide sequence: TGTGCCAGCAGCCCCCGAACACTAGCGGGAGGCACCGGGGAGCTGTTTTTT. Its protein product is CASSPRTLAGGTGELFF.

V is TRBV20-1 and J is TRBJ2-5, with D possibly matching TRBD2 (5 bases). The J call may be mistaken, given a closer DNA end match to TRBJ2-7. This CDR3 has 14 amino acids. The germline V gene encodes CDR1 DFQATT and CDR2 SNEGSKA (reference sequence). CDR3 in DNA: TGCAGTGCTAGATTCCGGGGATTCTCCTACGAGCAGTACTTC. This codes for CSARFRGFSYEQYF.